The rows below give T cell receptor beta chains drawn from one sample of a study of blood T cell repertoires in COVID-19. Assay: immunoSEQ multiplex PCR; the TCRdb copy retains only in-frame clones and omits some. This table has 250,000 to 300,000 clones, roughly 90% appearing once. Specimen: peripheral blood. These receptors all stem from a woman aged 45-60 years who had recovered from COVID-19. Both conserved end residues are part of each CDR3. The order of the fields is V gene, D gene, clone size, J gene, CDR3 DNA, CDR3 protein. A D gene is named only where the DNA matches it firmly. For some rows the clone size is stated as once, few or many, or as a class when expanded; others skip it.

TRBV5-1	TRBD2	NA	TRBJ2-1	TGCGCCAGCAGCTTGGGACTAGCGGGGGTTGAGCAGTTCTTC	CASSLGLAGVEQFF
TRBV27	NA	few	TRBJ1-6	TGTGCCAGCAGCTCCGGACAAGGGGATTCACCCCTCCACTTT	CASSSGQGDSPLHF
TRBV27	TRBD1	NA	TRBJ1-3	TGTGCCAGCAGTCCTTCGACAGGGGAAATTGGAAACACCATATATTTT	CASSPSTGEIGNTIYF
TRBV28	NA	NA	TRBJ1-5	TGTGCCAGCAGTTCGTGGAGCGGAGGAGGCAATCAGCCCCAGCATTTT	CASSSWSGGGNQPQHF
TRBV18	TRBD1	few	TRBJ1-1	TGTGCCAGCTCACCACGGGCCAGGGGGGCGAACACTGAAGCTTTCTTT	CASSPRARGANTEAFF
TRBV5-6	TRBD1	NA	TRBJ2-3	TGTGCCAGCAGCCCTTTGGGGACAGGGAGGGACACAGATACGCAGTATTTT	CASSPLGTGRDTDTQYF
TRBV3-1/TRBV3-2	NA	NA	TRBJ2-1	TGTGCCAGCAGCCAAAGTCAAGCCTCCTACAATGAGCAGTTCTTC	CASSQSQASYNEQFF
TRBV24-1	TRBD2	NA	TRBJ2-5	TGTGCCACCAGGCTAGCGGGAGAAGAGACCCAGTACTTC	CATRLAGEETQYF
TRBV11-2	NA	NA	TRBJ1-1	TGTGCCAGCAGCTTGATGGACAGAAAAACTGAAGCTTTCTTT	CASSLMDRKTEAFF
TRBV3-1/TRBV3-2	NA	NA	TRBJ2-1	TGTGCCAGCAGCTCCGAAGCAGGACACCTACTCTACAATGAGCAGTTCTTC	CASSSEAGHLLYNEQFF
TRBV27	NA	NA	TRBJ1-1	TGTGCCAGCATCCCCCACAGAAATATGAACACTGAAGCTTTCTTT	CASIPHRNMNTEAFF
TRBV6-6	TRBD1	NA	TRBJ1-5	TGTGCCAGCACCCCTCGGCCGAGGGGGCGCAATCAGCCCCAGCATTTT	CASTPRPRGRNQPQHF
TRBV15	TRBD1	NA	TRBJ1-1	TGTGCCACCAGCGTGGACAGGGTGATTACTGAAGCTTTCTTT	CATSVDRVITEAFF
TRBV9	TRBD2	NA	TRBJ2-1	TGTGCCAGCAGCGCGGGACTAGCAGCGGGCTTAGGGGAGCAGTTCTTC	CASSAGLAAGLGEQFF
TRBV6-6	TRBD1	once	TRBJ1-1	TGTGCCAGCAACACACAGGGGGGGGGTACTGAAGCTTTCTTT	CASNTQGGGTEAFF
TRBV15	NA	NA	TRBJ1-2	TGTGCCACCAGCACGGGGGGGAACTATGGCTACACCTTC	CATSTGGNYGYTF
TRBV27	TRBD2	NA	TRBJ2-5	TGTGCCAGCAGCCAATACGGGACTAGCGGGAGGACAGAGACCCAGTACTTC	CASSQYGTSGRTETQYF
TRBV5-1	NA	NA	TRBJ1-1	TGCGCCAGCAGCCTAGCGGGACGGGAGAACACTGAAGCTTTCTTT	CASSLAGRENTEAFF
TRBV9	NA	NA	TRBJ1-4	TGTGCCAGCAACCAACAAGGAGCTAATGAAAAACTGTTTTTT	CASNQQGANEKLFF
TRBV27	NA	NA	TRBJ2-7	TGTGCCAGCAGTTTGGATACTAGCAGCTACGAGCAGTACTTC	CASSLDTSSYEQYF
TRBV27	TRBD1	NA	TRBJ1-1	TGTGCCAGCAGAAGCCAACGAGGACAGGGGAACACTGAAGCTTTCTTT	CASRSQRGQGNTEAFF
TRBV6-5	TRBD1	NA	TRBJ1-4	TGTGCCAGCAGCCCCGGACAGGGTTGGGAAAAACTGTTTTTT	CASSPGQGWEKLFF
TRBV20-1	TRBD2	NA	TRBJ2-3	TGCAGTGCTAGTCTTTCTAGCGGGGAGGATACGCAGTATTTT	CSASLSSGEDTQYF
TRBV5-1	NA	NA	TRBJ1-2	TGCGCCAGCAGCTTTCGCACGGACAATAACTATGGCTACACCTTC	CASSFRTDNNYGYTF
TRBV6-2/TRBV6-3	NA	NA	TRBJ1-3	TGTGCCAGCAGTTACGCGTTTACAGGGCGTGGAAACACCATATATTTT	CASSYAFTGRGNTIYF
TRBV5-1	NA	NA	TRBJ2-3	TGCGCCAGCAGCTTTACAGGTTCAGATACGCAGTATTTT	CASSFTGSDTQYF
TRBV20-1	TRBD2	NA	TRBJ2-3	TGCAGTGCTAGTCTAGCGGGGGGGCTCACAGATACGCAGTATTTT	CSASLAGGLTDTQYF
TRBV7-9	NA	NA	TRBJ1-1	TGTGCCAGCAGCTCTCCGACATTCATGAACACTGAAGCTTTCTTT	CASSSPTFMNTEAFF
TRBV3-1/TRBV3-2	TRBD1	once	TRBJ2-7	TGTGCCAGCAGCCAACCCGGACAGGACAGGCGGGCCCGCGAGCAGTACTTC	CASSQPGQDRRAREQYF
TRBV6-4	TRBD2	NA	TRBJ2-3	TGTGCCAGCAGTGTGGATAGCGGGATGTCAGATACGCAGTATTTT	CASSVDSGMSDTQYF
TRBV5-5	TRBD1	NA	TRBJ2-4	TGTGCCAGCAGCACGGACAGGGGATGGGCCAAAAACATTCAGTACTTC	CASSTDRGWAKNIQYF
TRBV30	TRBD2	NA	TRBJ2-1	TGTGCCTGGAGTGGTAGGACTAGCGGGGGGGCCCTACTAGCACGTGAGCAGTTCTTC	CAWSGRTSGGALLAREQFF
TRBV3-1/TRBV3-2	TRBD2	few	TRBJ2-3	TGTGCCAGCAGCCAAGATTTGCGGACTAGCGGACCCGAAGACAGCACAGATACGCAGTATTTT	CASSQDLRTSGPEDSTDTQYF